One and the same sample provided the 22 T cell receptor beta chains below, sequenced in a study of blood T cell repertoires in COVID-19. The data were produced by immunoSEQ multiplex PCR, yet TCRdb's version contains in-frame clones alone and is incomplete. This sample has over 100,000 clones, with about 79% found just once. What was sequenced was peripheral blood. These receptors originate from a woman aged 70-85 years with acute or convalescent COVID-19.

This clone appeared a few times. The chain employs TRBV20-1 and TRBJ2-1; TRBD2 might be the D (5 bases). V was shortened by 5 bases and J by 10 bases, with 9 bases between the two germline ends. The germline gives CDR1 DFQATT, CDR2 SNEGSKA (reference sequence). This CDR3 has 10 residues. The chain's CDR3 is CSAGVAEQFF. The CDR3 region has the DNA TGCAGTGCTGGGGTAGCGGAGCAGTTCTTC.

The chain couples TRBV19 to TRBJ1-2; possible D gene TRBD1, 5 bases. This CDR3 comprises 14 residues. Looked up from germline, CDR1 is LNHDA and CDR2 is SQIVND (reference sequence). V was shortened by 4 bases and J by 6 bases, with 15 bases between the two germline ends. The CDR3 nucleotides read TGTGCCAGTAGTACACGACAGCTTCACGATGGCTACACCTTC. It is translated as CASSTRQLHDGYTF.

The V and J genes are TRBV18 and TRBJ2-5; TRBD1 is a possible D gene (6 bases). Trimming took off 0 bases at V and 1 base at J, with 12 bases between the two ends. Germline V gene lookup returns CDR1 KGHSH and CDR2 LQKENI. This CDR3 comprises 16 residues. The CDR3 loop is CASSPPNRALQETQYF. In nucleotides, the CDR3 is TGTGCCAGCTCACCACCAAACAGGGCCCTCCAAGAGACCCAGTACTTC.

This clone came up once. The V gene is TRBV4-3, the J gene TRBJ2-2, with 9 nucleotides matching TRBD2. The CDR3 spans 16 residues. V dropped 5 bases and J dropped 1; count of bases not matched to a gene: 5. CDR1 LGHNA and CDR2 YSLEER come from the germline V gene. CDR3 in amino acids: CASSWTTSGNTGELFF. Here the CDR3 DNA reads TGCGCCAGCAGCTGGACGACTAGCGGGAACACCGGGGAGCTGTTTTTT.

In DNA form, the CDR3 reads TGTGCCAGCAGCCAGCTTACGACAGCAACTAATGAAAAACTGTTTTTT. Protein: CASSQLTTATNEKLFF. The rearrangement joins TRBV3-1 (or the pseudogene TRBV3-2) to TRBJ1-4; D perhaps matches TRBD1 (5 bases). The germline V and J ends were trimmed by 3 bases and 0 bases, with 11 bases remaining between them. The CDR3 is made up of 16 amino acids. The germline gives CDR1 LGHDT, CDR2 YNNKEL (reference sequence).

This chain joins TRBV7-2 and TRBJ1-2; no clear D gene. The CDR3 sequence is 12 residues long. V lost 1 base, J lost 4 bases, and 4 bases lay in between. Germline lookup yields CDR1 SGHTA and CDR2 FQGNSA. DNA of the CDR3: TGTGCCAGCAGCTTAGAGAGCTATGGCTACACCTTC. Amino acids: CASSLESYGYTF.

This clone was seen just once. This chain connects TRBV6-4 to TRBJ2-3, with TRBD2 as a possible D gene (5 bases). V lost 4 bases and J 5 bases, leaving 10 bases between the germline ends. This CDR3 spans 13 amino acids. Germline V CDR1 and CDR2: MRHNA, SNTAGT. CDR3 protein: CASSALEGDTQYF. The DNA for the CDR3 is TGTGCCAGCAGTGCCCTTGAGGGAGATACGCAGTATTTT.

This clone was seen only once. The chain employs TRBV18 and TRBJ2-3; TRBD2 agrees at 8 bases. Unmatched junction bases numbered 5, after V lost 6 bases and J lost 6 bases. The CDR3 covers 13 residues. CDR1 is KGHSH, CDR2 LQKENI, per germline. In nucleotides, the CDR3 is TGTGCCAGCTCCCCGGGGGGGCGCGATACGCAGTATTTT. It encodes CASSPGGRDTQYF.

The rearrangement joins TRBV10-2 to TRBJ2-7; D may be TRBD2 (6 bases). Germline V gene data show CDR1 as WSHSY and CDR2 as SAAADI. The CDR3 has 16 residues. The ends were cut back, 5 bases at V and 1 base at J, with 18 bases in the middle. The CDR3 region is CASSSRAGRESYEQYV. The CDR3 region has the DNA TGCGCCAGCAGTTCGCGAGCGGGCAGGGAGTCCTACGAGCAGTACGTC.

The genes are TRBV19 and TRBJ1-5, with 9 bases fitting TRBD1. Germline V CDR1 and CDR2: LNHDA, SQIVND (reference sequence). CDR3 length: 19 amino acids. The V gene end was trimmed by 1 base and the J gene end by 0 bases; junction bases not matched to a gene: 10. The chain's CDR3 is CASSIVKGQGGYSNQPQHF. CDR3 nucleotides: TGTGCCAGTAGTATAGTGAAGGGACAGGGCGGTTATAGCAATCAGCCCCAGCATTTT.

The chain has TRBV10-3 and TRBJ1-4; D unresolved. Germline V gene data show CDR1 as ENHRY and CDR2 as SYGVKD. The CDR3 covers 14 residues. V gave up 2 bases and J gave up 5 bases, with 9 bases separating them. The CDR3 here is CAISEPGSNEKLFF. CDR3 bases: TGTGCCATCAGTGAGCCGGGATCGAATGAAAAACTGTTTTTT.

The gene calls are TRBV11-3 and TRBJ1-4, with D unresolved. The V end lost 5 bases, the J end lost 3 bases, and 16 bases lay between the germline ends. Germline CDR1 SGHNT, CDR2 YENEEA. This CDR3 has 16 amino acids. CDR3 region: CASSPLRPAANEKLFF. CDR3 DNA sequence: TGTGCCAGCAGCCCCTTAAGACCGGCGGCTAATGAAAAACTGTTTTTT.

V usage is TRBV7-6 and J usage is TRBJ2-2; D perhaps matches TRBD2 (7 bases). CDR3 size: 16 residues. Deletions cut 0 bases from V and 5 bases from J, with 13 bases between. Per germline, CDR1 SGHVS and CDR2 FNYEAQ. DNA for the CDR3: TGTGCCAGCAGCTTAGCGCCCAGGGGAGGGACCGGGGAGCTGTTTTTT. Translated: CASSLAPRGGTGELFF.

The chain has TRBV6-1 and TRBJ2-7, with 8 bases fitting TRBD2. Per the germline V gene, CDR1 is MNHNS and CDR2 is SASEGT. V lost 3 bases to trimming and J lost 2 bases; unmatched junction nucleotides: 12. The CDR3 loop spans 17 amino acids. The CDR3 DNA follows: TGTGCCAGCAGTGATGTCGGGGGGGGCACAATTCCCTACGAGCAGTACTTC. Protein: CASSDVGGGTIPYEQYF.

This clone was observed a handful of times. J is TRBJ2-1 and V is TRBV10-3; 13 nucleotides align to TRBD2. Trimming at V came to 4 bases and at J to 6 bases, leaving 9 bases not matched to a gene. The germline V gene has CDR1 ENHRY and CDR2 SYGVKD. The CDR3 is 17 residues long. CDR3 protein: CAISASAGLAGINEQFF. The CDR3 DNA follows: TGTGCCATCAGTGCATCCGCGGGACTAGCGGGAATCAATGAGCAGTTCTTC.

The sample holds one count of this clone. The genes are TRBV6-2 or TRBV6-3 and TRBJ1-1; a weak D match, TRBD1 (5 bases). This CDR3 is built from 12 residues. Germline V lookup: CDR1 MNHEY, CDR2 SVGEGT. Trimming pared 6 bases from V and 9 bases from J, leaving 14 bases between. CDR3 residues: CASSQDTPKAFF. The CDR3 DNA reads TGTGCCAGCAGCCAGGACACCCCTAAAGCTTTCTTT.

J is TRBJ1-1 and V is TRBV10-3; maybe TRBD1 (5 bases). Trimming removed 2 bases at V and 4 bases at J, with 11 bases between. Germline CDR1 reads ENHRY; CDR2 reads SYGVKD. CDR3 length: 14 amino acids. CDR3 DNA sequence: TGTGCCATCAGTGAGGCACAGGACCCCACTGAAGCTTTCTTT. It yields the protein CAISEAQDPTEAFF.

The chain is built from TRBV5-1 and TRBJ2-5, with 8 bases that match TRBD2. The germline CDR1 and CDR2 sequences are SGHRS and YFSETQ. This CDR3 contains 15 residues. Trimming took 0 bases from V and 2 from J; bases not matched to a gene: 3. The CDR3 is CASSLGRGDQETQYF. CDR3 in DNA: TGCGCCAGCAGCTTGGGGCGGGGGGATCAAGAGACCCAGTACTTC.

DNA for the CDR3: TGTGCTAGTGGTTTCCCATTCCCGGGACAGGGGGGCGGCTACACCTTC. It yields the protein CASGFPFPGQGGGYTF. V and J are TRBV12-5 and TRBJ1-2, with 11 bases matching TRBD1. The CDR3 spans 16 residues. V trimming: 3 bases; J trimming: 8 bases; junction bases outside the gene matches: 11. Germline-derived CDR1 and CDR2 are LGHNT and FRNRAP.

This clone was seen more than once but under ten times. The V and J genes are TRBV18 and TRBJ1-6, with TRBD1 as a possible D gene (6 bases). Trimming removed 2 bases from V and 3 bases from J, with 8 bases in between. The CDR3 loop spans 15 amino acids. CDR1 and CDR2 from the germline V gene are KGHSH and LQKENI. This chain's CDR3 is CASSPGQIYNSPLHF. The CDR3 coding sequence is TGTGCCAGCTCACCAGGACAGATCTATAATTCACCCCTCCACTTT.

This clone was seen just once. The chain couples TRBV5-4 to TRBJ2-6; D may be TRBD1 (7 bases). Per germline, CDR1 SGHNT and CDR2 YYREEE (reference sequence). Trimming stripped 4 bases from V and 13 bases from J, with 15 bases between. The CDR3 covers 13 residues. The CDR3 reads CASSPGQAGVLTF. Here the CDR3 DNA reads TGTGCCAGCAGCCCCGGACAGGCGGGGGTCCTGACTTTC.

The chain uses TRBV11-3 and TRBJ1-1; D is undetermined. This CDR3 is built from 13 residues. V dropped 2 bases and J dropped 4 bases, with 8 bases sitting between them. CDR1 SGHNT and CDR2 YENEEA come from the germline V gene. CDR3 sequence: CASSLPPGTEAFF. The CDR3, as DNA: TGTGCCAGCAGCTTACCTCCCGGCACTGAAGCTTTCTTT. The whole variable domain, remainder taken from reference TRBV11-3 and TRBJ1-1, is EAGVVQSPRYKIIEKKQPVAFWCNPISGHNTLYWYLQNLGQGPELLIRYENEEAVDDSQLPKDRFSAERLKGVDSTLKIQPAELGDSAVYLCASSLPPGTEAFFGQGTRLTVV.